The source of this T cell receptor (beta chain) is a study of blood T cell repertoires in COVID-19. In the study overall: The United States, Italy and Spain supplied acute and convalescent COVID-19 samples.

Trimming left V 5 bases short and J 5 bases short, with 7 bases between. Per germline, CDR1 ENHRY and CDR2 SYGVKD. The length of the CDR3 is 12 residues. Per the study methods: Amplification of reference gene primers was used by the study to estimate nucleated cell counts. Here immunoSEQ multiplex PCR was the method, and the copy in TCRdb shows in-frame clones only, minus some. Clonal size and the V and J genes are those of that table, whereas D and trimming came from the DNA. The table records 150,000 to 200,000 clones, about 91% of them present only once. This sequence originates from a woman between 55 and 75 years old who had recovered from COVID-19. What was sequenced was peripheral blood. This chain uses TRBV10-3 with TRBJ1-5; no firm D call. CDR3 protein: CAISQVDQPQHF. For the CDR3, the DNA is TGTGCCATCAGTCAGGTAGATCAGCCCCAGCATTTT.